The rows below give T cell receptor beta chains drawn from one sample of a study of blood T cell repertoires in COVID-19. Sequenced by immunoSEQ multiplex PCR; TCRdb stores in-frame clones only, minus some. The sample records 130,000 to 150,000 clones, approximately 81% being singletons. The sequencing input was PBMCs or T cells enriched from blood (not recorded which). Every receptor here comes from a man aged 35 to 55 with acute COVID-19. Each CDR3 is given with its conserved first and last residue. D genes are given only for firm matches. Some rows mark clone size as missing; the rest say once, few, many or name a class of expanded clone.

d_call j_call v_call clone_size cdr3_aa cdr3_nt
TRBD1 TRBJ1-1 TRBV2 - CASSGDRDSLFGAEAFF TGTGCCAGCAGTGGGGACAGGGATTCGCTATTCGGCGCTGAAGCTTTCTTT
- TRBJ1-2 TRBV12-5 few CASGLGASQYGYTF TGTGCTAGTGGTTTGGGGGCGTCTCAGTATGGCTACACCTTC
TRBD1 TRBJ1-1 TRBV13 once CASSLGGGAEAFF TGTGCCAGCAGCTTAGGAGGGGGCGCTGAAGCTTTCTTT
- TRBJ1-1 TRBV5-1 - CASSPNKGGAVGTEAFF TGCGCCAGCAGCCCAAACAAAGGGGGGGCCGTGGGCACTGAAGCTTTCTTT
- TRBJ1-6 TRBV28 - CASSLGDGGSPLHF TGTGCCAGCAGTCTGGGCGACGGGGGATCACCCCTCCACTTT
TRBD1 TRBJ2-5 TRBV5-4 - CASSPSRTGPWETQYF TGTGCCAGCAGCCCTTCACGGACAGGGCCGTGGGAGACCCAGTACTTC
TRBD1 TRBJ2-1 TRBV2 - CAIRVDRGGPKGQFF TGTGCCATCCGAGTCGACAGGGGGGGTCCTAAGGGGCAGTTCTTC
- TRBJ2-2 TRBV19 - CASNNRGTGELFF TGTGCCAGTAATAACCGAGGAACCGGGGAGCTGTTTTTT
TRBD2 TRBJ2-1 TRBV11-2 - CASSLSVLAGVNEQFF TGTGCCAGCAGCTTATCCGTACTAGCGGGGGTGAATGAGCAGTTCTTC
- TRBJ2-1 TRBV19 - CASSRILRNEQFF TGTGCCAGTAGTAGGATACTGAGGAATGAGCAGTTCTTC
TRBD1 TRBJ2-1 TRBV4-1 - CASSHEQGARLNEQFF TGCGCCAGCAGCCATGAACAGGGGGCGCGACTCAATGAGCAGTTCTTC
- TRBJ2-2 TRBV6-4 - CASSDSRSPTGELFF TGTGCCAGCAGTGACTCGCGTTCGCCCACCGGGGAGCTGTTTTTT
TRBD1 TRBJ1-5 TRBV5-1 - CASSLGTGDQPQHF TGCGCCAGCAGCTTAGGGACAGGGGATCAGCCCCAGCATTTT
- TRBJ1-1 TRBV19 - CASSRLTFEAFF TGTGCCAGTAGTCGACTAACGTTTGAAGCTTTCTTT
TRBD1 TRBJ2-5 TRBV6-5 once CASSYSDRGETQYF TGTGCCAGCAGTTACTCGGACAGGGGAGAGACCCAGTACTTC
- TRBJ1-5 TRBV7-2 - CASSLAERFRTAKNQPQHF TGTGCCAGCAGCTTAGCGGAACGGTTTAGGACAGCTAAAAATCAGCCCCAGCATTTT
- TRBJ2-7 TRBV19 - CATRPQGSYEQYF TGTGCCACCAGGCCGCAGGGCTCCTACGAGCAGTACTTC
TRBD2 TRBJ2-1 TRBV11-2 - CASSYFGLAGSGEQFF TGTGCCAGCAGCTACTTTGGACTAGCGGGGTCAGGTGAGCAGTTCTTC
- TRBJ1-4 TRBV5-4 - CASSLRPGATNEKLFF TGTGCCAGCAGCCTACGTCCCGGGGCAACTAATGAAAAACTGTTTTTT
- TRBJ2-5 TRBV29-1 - CSVGVRGREETQYF TGCAGCGTTGGAGTCAGGGGCCGCGAAGAGACCCAGTACTTC
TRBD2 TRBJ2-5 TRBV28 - CASSSHFNSGGLETQYF TGTGCCAGCAGTTCCCATTTTAATAGCGGGGGACTTGAGACCCAGTACTTC
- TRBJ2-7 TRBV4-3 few CASSQDRFSYEQYF TGCGCCAGCAGCCAAGACAGATTCTCCTACGAGCAGTACTTC
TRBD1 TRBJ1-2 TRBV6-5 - CASTRQGFGYTF TGTGCCAGCACCAGACAGGGGTTTGGCTACACCTTC
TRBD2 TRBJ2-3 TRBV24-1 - CATSDSGRDTDTQYF TGTGCCACCAGTGACAGCGGGAGGGACACAGATACGCAGTATTTT
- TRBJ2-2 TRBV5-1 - CASSLDTPSGELFF TGCGCCAGCAGCTTGGATACACCTAGCGGGGAGCTGTTTTTT
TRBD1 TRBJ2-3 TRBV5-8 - CASSSQGVRTDTQYF TGTGCCAGCAGCTCCCAGGGGGTTCGGACAGATACGCAGTATTTT
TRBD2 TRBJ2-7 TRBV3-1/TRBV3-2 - CASSQGAGGPVYEQYF TGTGCCAGCAGCCAGGGAGCGGGAGGGCCGGTCTACGAGCAGTACTTC
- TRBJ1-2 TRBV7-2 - CASSLMTVYGYTF TGTGCCAGCAGCTTAATGACAGTCTATGGCTACACCTTC
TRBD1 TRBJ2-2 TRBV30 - CAWSPGQGAGELFF TGTGCCTGGAGTCCGGGACAGGGGGCCGGGGAGCTGTTTTTT
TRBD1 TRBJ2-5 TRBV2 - CASRGRQGASETQYF TGTGCCAGCAGGGGGCGACAGGGGGCGAGTGAGACCCAGTACTTC
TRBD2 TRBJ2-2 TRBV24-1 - CATSDSPGLAVLAGELFF TGTGCCACCAGTGATTCCCCGGGACTAGCGGTCCTCGCCGGGGAGCTGTTTTTT
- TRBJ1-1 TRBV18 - CASSPDTGNTEAFF TGTGCCAGCTCACCGGATACAGGGAACACTGAAGCTTTCTTT
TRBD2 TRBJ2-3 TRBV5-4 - CASSVGTSGAITSTDTQYF TGTGCCAGCAGCGTAGGGACTAGCGGGGCCATTACTAGCACAGATACGCAGTATTTT
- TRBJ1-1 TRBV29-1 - CSAEHPRGMNTEAFF TGCAGCGCCGAACATCCCCGGGGTATGAACACTGAAGCTTTCTTT
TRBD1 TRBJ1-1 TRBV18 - CASSPPLGGKVTEAFF TGTGCCAGCTCACCACCCCTAGGGGGCAAAGTCACTGAAGCTTTCTTT
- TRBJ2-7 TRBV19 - CASSDSSYEQYF TGTGCCAGTAGCGACAGCTCCTACGAGCAGTACTTC
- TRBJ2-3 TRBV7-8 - CASSSIQGSADTQYF TGTGCCAGCAGCTCCATTCAGGGTTCCGCAGATACGCAGTATTTT
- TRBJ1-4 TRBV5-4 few CASSLDRNEKLFF TGTGCCAGCAGCTTGGACAGAAATGAAAAACTGTTTTTT
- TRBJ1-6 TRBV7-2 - CASHRALGSPLHF TGTGCCAGTCACAGGGCCTTAGGTTCACCCCTCCACTTT